This TCR beta chain is from a study of spatial heterogeneity in lung cancer. The wider study: Compared with alpha-chain sequences, beta-chain sequences were consistently detected in greater numbers. On average, each unique TCR and UMI combination appeared more than ten times in raw reads.

Every TCR cDNA molecule carried a tag that served as a unique molecular identifier. One entry per CDR3 protein, called by TCRdb with MiXCR from the 5' RACE reads. The sample includes under 150,000 distinct CDR3 sequences, roughly 10% of them seen just once. Trimming took off 1 base at V and 8 bases at J, with 9 bases between the two ends. The CDR3 has 13 amino acids. Per germline, CDR1 DFQATT and CDR2 SNEGSKA (reference sequence). Time point specified: blood at routine non-recurrence follow-up after resection. Material: PBMCs, obtained at follow-up. The rearrangement links TRBV20-1 to TRBJ1-6, with a weak D call TRBD1 (6 bases). The receptor's source is a female donor with early-stage non-small cell lung cancer. The CDR3 DNA reads TGCAGTGCTAGAGTCCGGACAGATTCACCCCTCCACTTT. Its protein is CSARVRTDSPLHF.